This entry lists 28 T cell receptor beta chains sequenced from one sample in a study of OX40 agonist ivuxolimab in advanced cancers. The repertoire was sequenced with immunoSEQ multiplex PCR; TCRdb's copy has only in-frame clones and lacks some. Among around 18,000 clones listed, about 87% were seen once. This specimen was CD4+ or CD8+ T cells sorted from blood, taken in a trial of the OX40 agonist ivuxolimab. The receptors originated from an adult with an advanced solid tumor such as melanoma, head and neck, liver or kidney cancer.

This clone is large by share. CDR3 nucleotides: TGCGCCAGCAGCCAAGCCGGGAACACTGAAGCTTTCTTT. It translates to CASSQAGNTEAFF. The genes are TRBV4-3 and TRBJ1-1; D is unresolved. The CDR3 has 13 amino acids. CDR1 and CDR2 (germline): LGHNA, YSLEER. Trimming pared 1 base from V and 1 base from J, leaving 4 bases between.

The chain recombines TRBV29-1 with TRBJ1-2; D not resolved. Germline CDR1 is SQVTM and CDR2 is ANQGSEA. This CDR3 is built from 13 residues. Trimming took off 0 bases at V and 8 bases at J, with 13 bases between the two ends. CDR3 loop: CSVEDVWVRGYTF. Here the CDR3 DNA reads TGCAGCGTTGAAGATGTCTGGGTCAGGGGCTACACCTTC.

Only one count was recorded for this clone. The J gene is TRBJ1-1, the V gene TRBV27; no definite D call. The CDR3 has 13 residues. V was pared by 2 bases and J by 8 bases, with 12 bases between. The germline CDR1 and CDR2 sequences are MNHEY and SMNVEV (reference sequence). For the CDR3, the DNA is TGTGCCAGCAGTTTAAGGGAACACCTAGAAGCTTTCTTT. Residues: CASSLREHLEAFF.

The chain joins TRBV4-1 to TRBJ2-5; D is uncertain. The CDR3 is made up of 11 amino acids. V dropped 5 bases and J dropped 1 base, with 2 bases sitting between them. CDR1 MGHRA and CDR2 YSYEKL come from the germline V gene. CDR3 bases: TGCGCCAGCAGCAGCCAAGAGACCCAGTACTTC. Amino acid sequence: CASSSQETQYF.

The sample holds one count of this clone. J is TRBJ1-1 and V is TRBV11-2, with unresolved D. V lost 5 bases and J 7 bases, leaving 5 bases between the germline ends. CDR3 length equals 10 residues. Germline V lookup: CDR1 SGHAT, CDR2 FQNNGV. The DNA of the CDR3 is TGTGCCAGCAGCACGTTTGAAGCTTTCTTT. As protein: CASSTFEAFF.

CDR3 DNA: TGTGCCAGCAGCCGAGGGAGCGGGGGAAGCATAGACAATGAGCAGTTCTTC. Translation: CASSRGSGGSIDNEQFF. V usage is TRBV7-2 and J usage is TRBJ2-1, with 8 nucleotides matching TRBD2. The length of the CDR3 is 17 residues. Trimming at V came to 5 bases and at J to 5 bases, leaving 14 bases not matched to a gene. Germline assignment: CDR1 SGHTA and CDR2 FQGNSA.

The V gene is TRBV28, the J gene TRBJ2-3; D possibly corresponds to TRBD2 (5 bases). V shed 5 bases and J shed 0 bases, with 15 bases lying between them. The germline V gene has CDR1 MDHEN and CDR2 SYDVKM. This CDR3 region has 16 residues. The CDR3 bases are TGTGCCAGCAGTCCGCTAGAGGGTTTTAGCACAGATACGCAGTATTTT. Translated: CASSPLEGFSTDTQYF.

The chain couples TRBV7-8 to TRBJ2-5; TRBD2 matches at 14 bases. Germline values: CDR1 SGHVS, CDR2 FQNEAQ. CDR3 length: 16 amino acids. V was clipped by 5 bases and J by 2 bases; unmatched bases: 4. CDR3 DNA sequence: TGTGCCAGCAGCCCGCGGACTAGCGGGAGGCAAGAGACCCAGTACTTC. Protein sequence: CASSPRTSGRQETQYF.

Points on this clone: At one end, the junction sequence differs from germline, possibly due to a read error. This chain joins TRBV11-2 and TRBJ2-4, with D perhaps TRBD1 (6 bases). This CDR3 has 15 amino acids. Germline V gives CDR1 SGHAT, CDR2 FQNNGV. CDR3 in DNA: TGTGCCAGTACCGGACAGCTTGGGGCCAAAAACATTCAATACTTC. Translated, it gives CASTGQLGAKNIQYF.

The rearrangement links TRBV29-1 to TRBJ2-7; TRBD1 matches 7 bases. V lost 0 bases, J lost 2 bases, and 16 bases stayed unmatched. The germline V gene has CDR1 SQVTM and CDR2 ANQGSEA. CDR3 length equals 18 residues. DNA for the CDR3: TGCAGCGTTGAAGATCGAGGGACAGAGGGCTCAGCCGCCTACGAGCAGTACTTC. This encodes CSVEDRGTEGSAAYEQYF.

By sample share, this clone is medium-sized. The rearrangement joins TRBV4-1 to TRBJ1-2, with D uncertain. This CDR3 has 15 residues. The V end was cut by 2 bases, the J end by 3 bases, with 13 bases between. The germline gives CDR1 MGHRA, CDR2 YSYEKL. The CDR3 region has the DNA TGCGCCAGCAGCCAAAGGATGGGAGAGGACTATGGCTACACCTTC. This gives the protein CASSQRMGEDYGYTF.

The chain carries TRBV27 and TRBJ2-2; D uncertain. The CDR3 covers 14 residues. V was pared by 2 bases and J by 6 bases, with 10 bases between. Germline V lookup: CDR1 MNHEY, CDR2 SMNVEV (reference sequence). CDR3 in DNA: TGTGCCAGCAGTTTAGGCCTAGTGGCCGGGGAGCTGTTTTTT. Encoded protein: CASSLGLVAGELFF.

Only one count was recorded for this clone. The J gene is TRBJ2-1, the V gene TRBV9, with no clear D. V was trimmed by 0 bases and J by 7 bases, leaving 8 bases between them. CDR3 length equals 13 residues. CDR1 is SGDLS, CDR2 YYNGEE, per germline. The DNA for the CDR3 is TGTGCCAGCAGCGTAGGGCCTAGTAATGAGCAGTTCTTC. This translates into CASSVGPSNEQFF.

This CDR3 is CASTGTGVYEQYF. The CDR3 nucleotides read TGTGCCAGCACCGGGACAGGGGTTTACGAGCAGTACTTC. V usage is TRBV5-8 and J usage is TRBJ2-7; 10 bases are shared with TRBD1. The germline CDR1 and CDR2 sequences are SGHTS and YDEGEE. The CDR3 spans 13 residues. The V and J ends lost 6 bases and 4 bases, in that order; junction bases with no gene match: 4.

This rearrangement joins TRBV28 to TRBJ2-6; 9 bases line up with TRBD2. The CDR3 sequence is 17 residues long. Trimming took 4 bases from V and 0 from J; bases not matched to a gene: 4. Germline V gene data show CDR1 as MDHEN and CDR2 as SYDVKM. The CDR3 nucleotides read TGTGCCAGCAGTTATGGAGCGGGAGGCTCTGGGGCCAACGTCCTGACTTTC. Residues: CASSYGAGGSGANVLTF.

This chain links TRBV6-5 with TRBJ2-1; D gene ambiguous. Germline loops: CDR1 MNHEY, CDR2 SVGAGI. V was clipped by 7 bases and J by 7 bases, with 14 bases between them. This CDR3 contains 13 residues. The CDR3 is CASTDPYRNEQFF. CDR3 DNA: TGTGCCAGCACCGATCCCTATAGGAATGAGCAGTTCTTC.

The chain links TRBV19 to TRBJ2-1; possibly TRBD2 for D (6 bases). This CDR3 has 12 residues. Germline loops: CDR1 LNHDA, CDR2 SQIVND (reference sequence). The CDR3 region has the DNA TGTGCAAGAGGGACTGTCTACAATGAGCAGTTCTTC. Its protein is CARGTVYNEQFF.

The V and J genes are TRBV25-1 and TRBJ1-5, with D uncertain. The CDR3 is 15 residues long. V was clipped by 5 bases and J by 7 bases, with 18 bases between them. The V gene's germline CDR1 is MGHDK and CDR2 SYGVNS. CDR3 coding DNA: TGTGCCAGCAGTTCGGGTTTCCCCTCAGAACAGCCCCAGCATTTT. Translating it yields CASSSGFPSEQPQHF.

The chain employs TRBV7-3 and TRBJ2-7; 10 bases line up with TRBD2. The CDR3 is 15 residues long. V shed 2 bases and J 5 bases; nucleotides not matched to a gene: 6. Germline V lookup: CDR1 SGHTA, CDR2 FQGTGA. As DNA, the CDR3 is TGTGCCAGCAGCTTAGTAGCGGGAGGACTTGACGAGCAGTACTTC. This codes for CASSLVAGGLDEQYF. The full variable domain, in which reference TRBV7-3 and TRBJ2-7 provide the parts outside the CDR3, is GAGVSQTPSNKVTEKGKYVELRCDPISGHTALYWYRQSLGQGPEFLIYFQGTGAADDSGLPNDRFFAVRPEGSVSTLKIQRTERGDSAVYLCASSLVAGGLDEQYFGPGTRLTVT.

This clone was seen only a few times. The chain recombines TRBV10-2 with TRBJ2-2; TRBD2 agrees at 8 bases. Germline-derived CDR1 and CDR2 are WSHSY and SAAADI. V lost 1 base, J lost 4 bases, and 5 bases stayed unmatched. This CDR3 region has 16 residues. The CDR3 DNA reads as TGCGCCAGCAGTGAGTTGCGGGAGGACCGCACCGGGGAGCTGTTTTTT. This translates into CASSELREDRTGELFF.

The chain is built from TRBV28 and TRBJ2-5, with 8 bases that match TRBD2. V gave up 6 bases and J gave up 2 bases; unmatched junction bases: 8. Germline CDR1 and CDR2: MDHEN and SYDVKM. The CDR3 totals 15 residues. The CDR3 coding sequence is TGTGCCAGCAGCTATAGCGGGAATAATCAAGAGACCCAGTACTTC. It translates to CASSYSGNNQETQYF. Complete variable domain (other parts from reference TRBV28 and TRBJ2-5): DVKVTQSSRYLVKRTGEKVFLECVQDMDHENMFWYRQDPGLGLRLIYFSYDVKMKEKGDIPEGYSVSREKKERFSLILESASTNQTSMYLCASSYSGNNQETQYFGPGTRLLVL.

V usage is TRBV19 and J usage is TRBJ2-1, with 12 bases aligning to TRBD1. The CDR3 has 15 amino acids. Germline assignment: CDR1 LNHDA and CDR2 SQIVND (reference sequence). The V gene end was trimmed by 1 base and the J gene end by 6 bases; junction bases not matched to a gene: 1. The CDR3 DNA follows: TGTGCCAGTAGTATAGGGGACAGGGGGCCCAATGAGCAGTTCTTC. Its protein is CASSIGDRGPNEQFF.

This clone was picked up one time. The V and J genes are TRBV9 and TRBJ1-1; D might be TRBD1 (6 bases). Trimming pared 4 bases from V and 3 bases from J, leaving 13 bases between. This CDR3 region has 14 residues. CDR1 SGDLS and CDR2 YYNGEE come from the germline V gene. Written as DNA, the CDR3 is TGTGCCAGCAGCCACAGGGATGGGTACACTGAAGCTTTCTTT. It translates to CASSHRDGYTEAFF.

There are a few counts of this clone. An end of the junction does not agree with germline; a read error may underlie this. The CDR3 DNA is TGTGCCAGCAGTCGCGCACTTTACCGAAAGTCGGGCCAACGTCCTGATTTC. It yields the protein CASSRALYRKSGQRPDF. V is TRBV2 and J is TRBJ2-6; D not certain. Germline values: CDR1 SNHLY, CDR2 FYNNEI. The CDR3 runs 17 residues.

In DNA, the CDR3 is TGTGCCAGCAGTCCCGGGACGGCTAACTATGGCTACACCTTC. This translates into CASSPGTANYGYTF. The genes are TRBV6-5 and TRBJ1-2, with a possible D match to TRBD1 (5 bases). The V end was cut by 5 bases, the J end by 0 bases, with 10 bases between. CDR1 MNHEY and CDR2 SVGAGI come from the germline V gene. The CDR3 has 14 amino acids.

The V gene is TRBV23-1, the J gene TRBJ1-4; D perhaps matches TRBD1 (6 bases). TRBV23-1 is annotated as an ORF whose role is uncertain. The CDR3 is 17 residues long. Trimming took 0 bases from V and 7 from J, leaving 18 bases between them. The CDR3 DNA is TGCGCCAGCAGTCAATCTCGGGGAACGTCGGGGGCTGAAAAACTGTTTTTT. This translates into CASSQSRGTSGAEKLFF.

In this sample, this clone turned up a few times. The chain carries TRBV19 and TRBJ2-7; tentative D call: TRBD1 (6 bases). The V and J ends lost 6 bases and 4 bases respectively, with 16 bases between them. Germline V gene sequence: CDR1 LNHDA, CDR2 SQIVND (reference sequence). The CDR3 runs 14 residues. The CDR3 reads CASSNELQGYEQYF. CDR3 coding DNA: TGTGCCAGTAGCAATGAACTACAGGGTTACGAGCAGTACTTC.

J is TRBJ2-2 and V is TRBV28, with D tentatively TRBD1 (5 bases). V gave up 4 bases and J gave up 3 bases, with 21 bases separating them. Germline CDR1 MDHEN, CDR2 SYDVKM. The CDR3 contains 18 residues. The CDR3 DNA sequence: TGTGCCAGCAGTTCACTTGTTTCAGGGAAGCTCGACACCGGGGAGCTGTTTTTT. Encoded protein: CASSSLVSGKLDTGELFF.